These 8 T cell receptor beta chains share one sample of origin, sequenced in a study of blood T cell repertoires in COVID-19. Assay used: immunoSEQ multiplex PCR; TCRdb lists only in-frame clones, some missing. The data contain 90,000 to 150,000 clones, under 80% of them seen just once; the ten biggest clones take up around 2.3%. The sample taken for sequencing was peripheral blood. These receptors were collected from a man aged 50-60 years with acute or convalescent COVID-19.

The CDR3 DNA reads as TGTGCCAGCAGCTCGGGGGACTGGGGCTACACCTTC. Protein sequence: CASSSGDWGYTF. This sequence joins TRBV5-4 and TRBJ1-2, with a possible D match to TRBD1 (5 bases). There are 12 residues in the CDR3. V was clipped by 3 bases and J by 8 bases, with 11 bases between them. CDR1 and CDR2 from the germline V gene are SGHNT and YYREEE (reference sequence).

Details on this clone: The identical CDR3 is also encoded by other nucleotide sequences in the sample. The gene calls are TRBV7-9 and TRBJ1-1; 9 positions match TRBD1. Germline assignment: CDR1 SEHNR and CDR2 FQNEAQ (reference sequence). Losses at the gene ends were 5 bases for V and 5 bases for J; bases not matched to a gene: 6. The CDR3 is 14 residues long. This CDR3 reads CASSLGQGSTEAFF. The CDR3 region has the DNA TGTGCCAGCAGCCTAGGACAGGGGAGTACTGAAGCTTTCTTT.

The chain has TRBV21-1 and TRBJ1-2; the listed D gene, TRBD1, was not tested against the DNA. TRBV21-1 is a known pseudogene. The CDR3 is 15 amino acids. CDR3 nucleotides: TGTGCCAGCAGCAATCTGGACAGGTCCTACTATGGCTACACCTTC. Translation: CASSNLDRSYYGYTF.

The chain joins TRBV30 to TRBJ1-1, with 7 bases fitting TRBD1. The CDR3 spans 12 residues. The germline V gene encodes CDR1 GTSNPN and CDR2 SVGIG (reference sequence). V dropped 5 bases and J dropped 7; count of bases not matched to a gene: 7. The CDR3 coding sequence is TGTGCCTGGGGCAAGGGGGCACATGAAGCTTTCTTT. Protein sequence: CAWGKGAHEAFF.

The rearrangement uses TRBV27 and TRBJ2-6; D is unclear. Germline V gene lookup returns CDR1 MNHEY and CDR2 SMNVEV (reference sequence). Trimming left V 6 bases short and J 2 bases short, with 11 bases between. The CDR3 contains 15 residues. For the CDR3, the DNA is TGTGCCAGCAGCCCTATACAGACTGGGGCCAACGTCCTGACTTTC. As protein: CASSPIQTGANVLTF.

CDR3 amino acids: CASSASTDTQYF. CDR3 bases: TGTGCCAGTAGCGCGTCGACAGATACGCAGTATTTT. V gene TRBV19 combines with J gene TRBJ2-3; D is undetermined. This CDR3 is built from 12 residues. V dropped 6 bases and J dropped 3 bases, with 7 bases sitting between them. In germline, CDR1 is LNHDA, CDR2 SQIVND (reference sequence).

V gene TRBV9 combines with J gene TRBJ2-2, with 8 positions matching TRBD1. The CDR3 contains 16 residues. The trim removed 3 bases at V and 0 bases at J, leaving 4 bases unmatched. Germline V gene data show CDR1 as SGDLS and CDR2 as YYNGEE. The CDR3 spells CASSGYRGSNTGELFF. Here the CDR3 DNA reads TGTGCCAGCAGCGGCTACAGGGGGTCGAACACCGGGGAGCTGTTTTTT.

V and J are TRBV13 and TRBJ1-6; D unclear. CDR3 length: 17 residues. V was cut by 0 bases and J by 0 bases, with 9 bases left in between. CDR1 is PRHDT and CDR2 is FYEKMQ in the germline V gene (reference sequence). CDR3 amino acids: CASSLGLVSSYNSPLHF. The CDR3 coding sequence is TGTGCCAGCAGCTTAGGCCTGGTCAGCTCCTATAATTCACCCCTCCACTTT.